This T cell receptor beta chain was sequenced for a study of blood T cell repertoires in COVID-19. Across the whole study: PBMCs, B-cell-depleted T cells, or T cells were the source of the cDNA or gDNA that made up the material.

Participants, 18 to 89 years old, spanned about 26 US areas. Participants reported their clinical history, and cohort assignment relied on those reports. Recovery among Cohort 3 donors was established by two negative PCRs, clearance, or symptom resolution. Generated by immunoSEQ multiplex PCR, the TCRdb table keeps only in-frame clones and is missing some. The repertoire has over 120,000 clones, about nine tenths of them found once; the top ten carry under 4.5%. After removal of 4 bases from V and 2 bases from J, the junction contained 9 bases not matched to a gene. The CDR3 extends over 17 amino acids. The V gene's germline CDR1 is MGHRA and CDR2 YSYEKL.

This TCR was recovered from a man aged 50-60 years who had recovered from COVID-19. V and J are TRBV4-1 and TRBJ2-3; 10 nucleotides line up with TRBD1. Material for sequencing was PBMCs or T cells enriched from blood (not recorded which). The CDR3 sequence: CASSLRQGASLTDTQYF. The CDR3 DNA sequence: TGCGCCAGCAGCCTACGACAGGGGGCTTCCCTCACAGATACGCAGTATTTT.